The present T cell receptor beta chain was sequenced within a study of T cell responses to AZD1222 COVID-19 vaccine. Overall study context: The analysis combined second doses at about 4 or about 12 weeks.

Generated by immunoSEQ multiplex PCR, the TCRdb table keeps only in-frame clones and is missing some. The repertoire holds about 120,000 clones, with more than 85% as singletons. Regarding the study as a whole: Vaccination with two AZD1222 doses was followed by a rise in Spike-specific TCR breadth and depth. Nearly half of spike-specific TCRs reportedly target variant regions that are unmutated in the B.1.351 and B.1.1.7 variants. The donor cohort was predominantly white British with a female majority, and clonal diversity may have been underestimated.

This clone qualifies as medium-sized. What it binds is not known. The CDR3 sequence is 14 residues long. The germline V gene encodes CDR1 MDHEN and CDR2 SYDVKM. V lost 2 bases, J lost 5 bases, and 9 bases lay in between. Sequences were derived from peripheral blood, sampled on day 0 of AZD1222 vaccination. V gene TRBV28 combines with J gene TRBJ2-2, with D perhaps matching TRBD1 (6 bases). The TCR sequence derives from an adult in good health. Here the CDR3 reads CASSLNRATGELFF. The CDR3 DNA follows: TGTGCCAGCAGTTTAAACAGGGCGACCGGGGAGCTGTTTTTT.